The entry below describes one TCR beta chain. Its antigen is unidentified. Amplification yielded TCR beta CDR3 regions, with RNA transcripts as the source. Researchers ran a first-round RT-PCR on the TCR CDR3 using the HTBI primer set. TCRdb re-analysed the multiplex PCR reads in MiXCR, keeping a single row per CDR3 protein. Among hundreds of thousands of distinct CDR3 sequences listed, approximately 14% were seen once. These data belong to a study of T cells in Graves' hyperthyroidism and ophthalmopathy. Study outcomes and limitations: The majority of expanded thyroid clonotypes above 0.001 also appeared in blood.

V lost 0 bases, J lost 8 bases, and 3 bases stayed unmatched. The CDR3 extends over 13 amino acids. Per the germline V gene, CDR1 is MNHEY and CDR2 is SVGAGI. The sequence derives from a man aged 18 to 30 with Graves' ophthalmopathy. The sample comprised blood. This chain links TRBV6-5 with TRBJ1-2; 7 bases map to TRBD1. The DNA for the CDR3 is TGTGCCAGCAGTTACTCGTCAGGGGGGGGCTACACCTTC. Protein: CASSYSSGGGYTF.